The 2 T cell receptor beta chains below come from one sample, sequenced in a study of human T cells and chemical hapten exposure. As for time point: pre-sensitization, week 0. The treatment here: therapeutic diphenylcyclopropenone sensitization with weekly scalp DPC. Each CDR3 protein gets one entry after TCRdb re-called the RACE reads with MiXCR. The sample has about 110,000 distinct CDR3 sequences; roughly 12% are singletons. The sequencing here drew on whole blood, taken in connection with sensitization to the hapten diphenylcyclopropenone (DPC). These receptors all stem from a woman aged 45-60 years with alopecia areata. Some clones in this sample may be carry-over from other donors' samples.

V usage is TRBV20-1 and J usage is TRBJ2-3; D gene ambiguous. V was trimmed by 3 bases and J by 6 bases, leaving 7 bases between them. This CDR3 region has 11 residues. CDR1 and CDR2 (germline): DFQATT, SNEGSKA (reference sequence). CDR3 nucleotide sequence: TGCAGTGCTAGTGATCTGGATACGCAGTATTTT. Its protein product is CSASDLDTQYF.

At least ten counts were recorded for this clonotype. J is TRBJ2-7 and V is TRBV5-4; 8 bases are shared with TRBD2. Losses at the gene ends were 5 bases for V and 0 bases for J; bases not matched to a gene: 10. This CDR3 is 16 amino acids long. The germline CDR1 and CDR2 sequences are SGHNT and YYREEE (reference sequence). The CDR3 DNA sequence: TGTGCCAGCAGTCTGCGTTTCAGCGGGAGCTCCTACGAGCAGTACTTC. It specifies CASSLRFSGSSYEQYF.